This T cell receptor (beta chain) was documented in a study of blood T cell repertoires in COVID-19. V gave up 6 bases and J gave up 5 bases; unmatched junction bases: 10. The CDR3 has 14 residues. CDR1 and CDR2 from the germline V gene are SGHRS and YFSETQ. Method: immunoSEQ multiplex PCR; TCRdb's copy keeps in-frame clones and lacks some. In the table there are about 220,000 clones, roughly 84% of which are singletons. Sequencing input: peripheral blood. The receptor's source is a woman aged 55 to 70 with acute or convalescent COVID-19. The J gene is TRBJ1-1, the V gene TRBV5-1; 7 positions agree with TRBD1. CDR3 sequence (DNA): TGCGCCAGCACCCCAACAGGGGAGAAAACTGAAGCTTTCTTT. Its translation: CASTPTGEKTEAFF.